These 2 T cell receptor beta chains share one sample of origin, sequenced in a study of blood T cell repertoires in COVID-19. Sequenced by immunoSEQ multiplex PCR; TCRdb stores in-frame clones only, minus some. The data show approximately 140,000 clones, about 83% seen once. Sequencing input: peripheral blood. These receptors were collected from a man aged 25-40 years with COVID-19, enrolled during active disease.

CDR3 amino acids: CSVVELADEQFF. The CDR3 DNA sequence: TGCAGCGTTGTAGAACTAGCCGATGAGCAGTTCTTC. The chain couples TRBV29-1 to TRBJ2-1; possible D gene TRBD2, 6 bases. Germline V gene lookup returns CDR1 SQVTM and CDR2 ANQGSEA. The CDR3 totals 12 residues. V was shortened by 4 bases and J by 8 bases, with 12 bases between the two germline ends.

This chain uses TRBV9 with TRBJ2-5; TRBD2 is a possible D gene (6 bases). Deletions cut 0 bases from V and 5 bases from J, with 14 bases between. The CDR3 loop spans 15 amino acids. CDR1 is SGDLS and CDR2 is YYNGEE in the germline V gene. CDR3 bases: TGTGCCAGCAGCGTAGAGGAGGGAGCGAGTGAGACCCAGTACTTC. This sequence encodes CASSVEEGASETQYF.